The 3 T cell receptor beta chains listed next were all sequenced from one sample in a study of T cell responses to AZD1222 COVID-19 vaccine. Here immunoSEQ multiplex PCR was the method, and the copy in TCRdb shows in-frame clones only, minus some. The table includes 97,000 or so clones, approximately 84% detected once. The sequencing here drew on peripheral blood, taken on day 0 of AZD1222 vaccination. The receptor set was obtained from an adult in good health.

V and J are TRBV7-9 and TRBJ1-1; the D gene is possibly TRBD1 (5 bases). Germline V gene sequence: CDR1 SEHNR, CDR2 FQNEAQ (reference sequence). The CDR3 runs to 15 residues. V was trimmed by 1 base and J by 4 bases, leaving 13 bases between them. This CDR3 reads CASSLVRGKSTEAFF. The CDR3 nucleotides read TGTGCCAGCAGCTTAGTGCGGGGGAAGTCCACTGAAGCTTTCTTT.

V is TRBV24-1 and J is TRBJ1-3; D call uncertain. Germline V lookup: CDR1 KGHDR, CDR2 SFDVKD. V shed 4 bases and J shed 0 bases, with 6 bases lying between them. There are 14 residues in the CDR3. The CDR3 loop reads CATSDGVSGNTIYF. CDR3 nucleotides: TGTGCCACCAGTGACGGGGTCTCTGGAAACACCATATATTTT.

This clone was detected a few times. The chain couples TRBV27 to TRBJ1-2; TRBD1 is a possible D gene (5 bases). The CDR3 loop spans 14 amino acids. Germline V gene lookup returns CDR1 MNHEY and CDR2 SMNVEV (reference sequence). V lost 0 bases to trimming and J lost 6 bases, with 11 bases between them. Here the CDR3 reads CASSLSARANGYTF. CDR3 nucleotide sequence: TGTGCCAGCAGTTTATCTGCCAGGGCCAATGGCTACACCTTC.